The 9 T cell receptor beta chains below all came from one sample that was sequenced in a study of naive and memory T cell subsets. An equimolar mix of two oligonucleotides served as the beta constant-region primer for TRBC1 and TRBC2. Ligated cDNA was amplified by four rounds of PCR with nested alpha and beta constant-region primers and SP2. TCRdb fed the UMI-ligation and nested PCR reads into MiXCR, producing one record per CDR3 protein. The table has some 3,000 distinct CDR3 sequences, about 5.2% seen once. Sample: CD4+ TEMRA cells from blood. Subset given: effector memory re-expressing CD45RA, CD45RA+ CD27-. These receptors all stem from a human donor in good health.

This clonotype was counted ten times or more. The CDR3 bases are TGTGCCAGCAGTGGGACTACAGGGACTAATCAGCCCCAGCATTTT. Residues: CASSGTTGTNQPQHF. The V and J genes are TRBV28 and TRBJ1-5, with a possible D match to TRBD1 (6 bases). Germline loops: CDR1 MDHEN, CDR2 SYDVKM. The CDR3 consists of 15 residues. Trimming removed 5 bases from V and 4 bases from J, with 15 bases in between.

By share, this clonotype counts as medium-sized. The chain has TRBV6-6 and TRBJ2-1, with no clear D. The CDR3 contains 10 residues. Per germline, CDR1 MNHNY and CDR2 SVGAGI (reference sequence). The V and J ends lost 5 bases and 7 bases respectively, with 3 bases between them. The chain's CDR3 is CASSRNEQFF. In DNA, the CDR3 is TGTGCCAGCAGTCGGAATGAGCAGTTCTTC.

The CDR3 loop reads CASSTGGNYGYTF. For the CDR3, the DNA is TGTGCCAGTAGTACAGGGGGCAACTATGGCTACACCTTC. The chain links TRBV19 to TRBJ1-2, with 8 bases fitting TRBD1. CDR1 LNHDA and CDR2 SQIVND come from the germline V gene (reference sequence). The CDR3 contains 13 residues. V lost 4 bases to trimming and J lost 2 bases; unmatched junction nucleotides: 0.

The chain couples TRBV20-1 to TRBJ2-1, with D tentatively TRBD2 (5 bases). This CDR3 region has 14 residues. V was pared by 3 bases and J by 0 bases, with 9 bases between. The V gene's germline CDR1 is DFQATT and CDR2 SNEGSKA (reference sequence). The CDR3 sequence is CSARDLSSYNEQFF. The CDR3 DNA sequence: TGCAGTGCTAGGGACTTAAGCTCCTACAATGAGCAGTTCTTC.

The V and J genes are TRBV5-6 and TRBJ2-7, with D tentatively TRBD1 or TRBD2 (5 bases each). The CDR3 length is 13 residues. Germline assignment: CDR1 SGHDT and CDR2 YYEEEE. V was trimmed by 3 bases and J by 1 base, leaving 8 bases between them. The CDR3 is CASSWDGSYEQYF. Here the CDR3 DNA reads TGTGCCAGCAGCTGGGACGGATCCTACGAGCAGTACTTC.

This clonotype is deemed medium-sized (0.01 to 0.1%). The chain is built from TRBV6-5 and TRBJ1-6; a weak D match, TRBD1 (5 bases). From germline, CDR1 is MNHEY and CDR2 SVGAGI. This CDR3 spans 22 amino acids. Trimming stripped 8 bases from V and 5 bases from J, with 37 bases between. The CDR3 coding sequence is TGTGCCAGCTGGACTGTCAGCTTAGTAACAGGACGCAGAAACGTGGATAATTCACCCCTCCACTTT. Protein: CASWTVSLVTGRRNVDNSPLHF.

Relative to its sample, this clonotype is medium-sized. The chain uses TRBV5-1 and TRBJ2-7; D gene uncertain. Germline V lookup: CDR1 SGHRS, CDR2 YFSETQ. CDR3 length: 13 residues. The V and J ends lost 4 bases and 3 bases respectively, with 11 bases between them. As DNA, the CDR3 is TGCGCCAGCAGCCGCGACATGAACTACGAGCAGTACTTC. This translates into CASSRDMNYEQYF.

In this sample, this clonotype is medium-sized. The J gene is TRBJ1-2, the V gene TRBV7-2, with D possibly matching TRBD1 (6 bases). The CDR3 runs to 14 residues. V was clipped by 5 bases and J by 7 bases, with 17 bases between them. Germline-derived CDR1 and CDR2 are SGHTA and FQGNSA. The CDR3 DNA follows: TGTGCCAGCAGCCCTACGACGAGGGGGGCTGGCTACACCTTC. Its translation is CASSPTTRGAGYTF. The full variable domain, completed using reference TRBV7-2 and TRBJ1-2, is GAGVSQSPSNKVTEKGKDVELRCDPISGHTALYWYRQSLGQGLEFLIYFQGNSAPDKSGLPSDRFSAERTGGSVSTLTIQRTQQEDSAVYLCASSPTTRGAGYTFGSGTRLTVV.

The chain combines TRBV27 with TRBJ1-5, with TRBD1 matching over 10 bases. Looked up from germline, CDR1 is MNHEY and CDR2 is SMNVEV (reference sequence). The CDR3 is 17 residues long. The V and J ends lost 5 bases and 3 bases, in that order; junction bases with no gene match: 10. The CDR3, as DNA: TGTGCCAGCAGTCCGTTAACCGGGACAGGGGACAATCAGCCCCAGCATTTT. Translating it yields CASSPLTGTGDNQPQHF.